The clone carrying this TCR beta chain was counted at least ten times. What it binds is not known. The sample is drawn from a study of T-cell reconstitution after alpha-beta-depleted transplantation in children. Study conclusions and caveats: The study reportedly traced alpha-beta T cells about two months after transplant to several hundred expanded graft clones. High day-60 TCRbeta diversity in some patients came from surviving recipient T cells and thymic progenitors.

Unique molecular identifiers featured in how the TCRbeta library was prepared. TCRdb ran MiXCR on the PCR reads and lists one entry per CDR3 protein. This sample has about 160,000 distinct CDR3 sequences; around 10% occur once, and the top ten carry around 14%. This clonotype was obtained from a boy between 2 and 15 years old with acute myeloid leukemia, due to receive a stem cell transplant. Sequencing was performed on PBMCs, taken before TCRalphabeta/CD19-depleted stem cell transplant.

In nucleotides, the CDR3 is TGTGCCAGCAGCCAAGTTGGGAGGGAGATCTCCTACGAGCAGTACTTC. Its translation: CASSQVGREISYEQYF. This chain uses TRBV4-2 with TRBJ2-7, with 7 bases that match TRBD2. CDR1 and CDR2 (germline): LGHNA, YNFKEQ. The junction had 6 bases not matched to a gene; V was cut back by 1 base and J by 0 bases. The CDR3 is 16 residues long.